The 15 T cell receptor beta chains below all came from one sample that was sequenced in a study of T cell responses to AZD1222 COVID-19 vaccine. Libraries were prepared by immunoSEQ multiplex PCR; TCRdb keeps only in-frame clonotypes and omits some of them. The sample carries about 120,000 clones, 85% to 90% recorded once. Sequenced here: peripheral blood, sampled on day 0 of AZD1222 vaccination. Receptors were obtained from an adult in good health.

This clone has more than one count but fewer than ten. The chain carries TRBV11-3 and TRBJ2-2, with 9 positions matching TRBD1. CDR1 is SGHNT and CDR2 is YENEEA in the germline V gene. This CDR3 has 16 amino acids. Trimming cost V 5 bases and J 5 bases; bases outside gene matches: 9. CDR3 bases: TGTGCCAGCAGCCCACTCGGACAGGGGCGGACCGGGGAGCTGTTTTTT. Translation: CASSPLGQGRTGELFF.

This chain connects TRBV7-2 to TRBJ2-5; 8 bases map to TRBD2. The CDR3 spans 15 residues. V dropped 5 bases and J dropped 4; count of bases not matched to a gene: 9. CDR1 and CDR2 (germline): SGHTA, FQGNSA. The CDR3 reads CASSPWASGRETQYF. CDR3 nucleotides: TGTGCCAGCAGCCCGTGGGCTAGCGGGCGAGAGACCCAGTACTTC.

The rearrangement links TRBV28 to TRBJ1-2, with D maybe TRBD1 (6 bases). Germline-derived CDR1 and CDR2 are MDHEN and SYDVKM. The CDR3 has 15 residues. V shed 6 bases and J shed 3 bases, with 17 bases lying between them. CDR3: CASSPATGLDYGYTF. In DNA, the CDR3 is TGTGCCAGCAGCCCCGCCACAGGGTTAGACTATGGCTACACCTTC.

The rearrangement uses TRBV7-2 and TRBJ2-7, with TRBD2 identical over 8 bases. The CDR3 extends over 15 amino acids. V lost 0 bases, J lost 2 bases, and 3 bases stayed unmatched. CDR1 and CDR2 from the germline V gene are SGHTA and FQGNSA. CDR3 region: CASSLAAGGPYEQYF. The DNA of the CDR3 is TGTGCCAGCAGCTTAGCTGCGGGAGGACCCTACGAGCAGTACTTC.

The genes are TRBV19 and TRBJ1-5; a weak D match, TRBD1 (6 bases). Germline V gene sequence: CDR1 LNHDA, CDR2 SQIVND (reference sequence). The CDR3 runs to 16 residues. Deletions cut 3 bases from V and 3 bases from J, with 15 bases between. CDR3 nucleotide sequence: TGTGCCAGTAGTATCCCCGGGGGGGCGGTCAATCAGCCCCAGCATTTT. This gives the protein CASSIPGGAVNQPQHF.

The rearrangement uses TRBV5-8 and TRBJ1-4, with D possibly matching TRBD1 (5 bases). Trimming took 5 bases from V and 3 from J, leaving 14 bases between them. This CDR3 spans 15 amino acids. Per germline, CDR1 SGHTS and CDR2 YDEGEE. CDR3 nucleotides: TGTGCCAGCAGTTCCGGGGCGGAGGCTAATGAAAAACTGTTTTTT. Protein: CASSSGAEANEKLFF.

The gene calls are TRBV7-2 and TRBJ1-2; perhaps TRBD1 as D (6 bases). V was pared by 3 bases and J by 6 bases, with 11 bases between. Germline V gene sequence: CDR1 SGHTA, CDR2 FQGNSA. The CDR3 runs to 13 residues. CDR3 bases: TGTGCCAGCAGCTTCTGGGGGGGCAATGGCTACACCTTC. Its translation is CASSFWGGNGYTF.

This rearrangement joins TRBV30 to TRBJ1-5; TRBD1 is a possible D gene (6 bases). V dropped 2 bases and J dropped 2 bases, with 13 bases sitting between them. Germline V gene sequence: CDR1 GTSNPN, CDR2 SVGIG (reference sequence). CDR3 size: 15 residues. The CDR3: CAWSIGGGGNQPQHF. Written as DNA, the CDR3 is TGTGCCTGGAGTATAGGGGGAGGCGGCAATCAGCCCCAGCATTTT.

This clone showed up many times. Other DNA sequences in the same sample also yield this CDR3. The V and J genes are TRBV27 and TRBJ2-7, with D possibly matching TRBD2 (6 bases). The germline V gene encodes CDR1 MNHEY and CDR2 SMNVEV (reference sequence). This CDR3 has 13 residues. Trimming took 7 bases from V and 1 from J, leaving 11 bases between them. The CDR3 coding sequence is TGTGCCAGCATGGGGGGTGCTTCCTACGAGCAGTACTTC. Translated, it gives CASMGGASYEQYF.

The CDR3 region has the DNA TGTGCCAGCAGGAACGGACTTTTGGTTTACGAGCAGTACTTC. This codes for CASRNGLLVYEQYF. This chain connects TRBV6-5 to TRBJ2-7; TRBD2 might be the D (5 bases). Germline V gene sequence: CDR1 MNHEY, CDR2 SVGAGI. The length of the CDR3 is 14 residues. Trimming took off 6 bases at V and 4 bases at J, with 16 bases between the two ends.

The CDR3 region is CASSPRAQGAREQYF. Here the CDR3 DNA reads TGTGCCAGCAGCCCCAGGGCACAGGGGGCCCGCGAGCAGTACTTC. The rearrangement joins TRBV7-8 to TRBJ2-7; 9 nucleotides line up with TRBD1. After removal of 5 bases from V and 6 bases from J, the junction contained 11 bases not matched to a gene. There are 15 residues in the CDR3. Germline-derived CDR1 and CDR2 are SGHVS and FQNEAQ.

This clone was recorded once. The chain carries TRBV11-2 and TRBJ1-3; D is undetermined. The germline V gene encodes CDR1 SGHAT and CDR2 FQNNGV. V was clipped by 1 base and J by 0 bases, with 7 bases between them. There are 15 residues in the CDR3. The CDR3 DNA sequence: TGTGCCAGCAGCTTAGTCTCGGTCTCTGGAAACACCATATATTTT. It specifies CASSLVSVSGNTIYF. Full variable domain (missing parts from reference TRBV11-2 and TRBJ1-3): EAGVAQSPRYKIIEKRQSVAFWCNPISGHATLYWYQQILGQGPKLLIQFQNNGVVDDSQLPKDRFSAERLKGVDSTLKIQPAKLEDSAVYLCASSLVSVSGNTIYFGEGSWLTVV.

The rearrangement links TRBV12-3 or TRBV12-4 to TRBJ2-5; no firm D call. The J call is uncertain, as TRBJ2-7 better fits the DNA end. The CDR3 loop spans 11 amino acids. The CDR3 here is CASRGAYEQYF. The CDR3 nucleotides are TGTGCCAGCAGGGGCGCCTACGAGCAGTACTTC.

As DNA, the CDR3 is TGCAGTGCTAGTGAGGGACAGGGACGGGATCAGCCCCAGCATTTT. Its protein product is CSASEGQGRDQPQHF. The chain has TRBV20-1 and TRBJ1-5; 9 bases fit TRBD1. The V gene end was trimmed by 3 bases and the J gene end by 5 bases; junction bases not matched to a gene: 8. Germline V gives CDR1 DFQATT, CDR2 SNEGSKA (reference sequence). The CDR3 spans 15 residues.

This chain uses TRBV10-3 with TRBJ1-4; possibly TRBD1 for D (6 bases). The CDR3 totals 13 residues. Germline V lookup: CDR1 ENHRY, CDR2 SYGVKD. Trimming stripped 10 bases from V and 3 bases from J, with 12 bases between. The CDR3 coding sequence is TGTGCCACCGGACGGGGGCCTAATGAAAAACTGTTTTTT. Protein sequence: CATGRGPNEKLFF.